This entry concerns a single TCR beta chain. It lacks a known antigen. No qualities accompany the bases; no much larger clone lies one base away. V sheds 3 bases and J sheds 4 bases, leaving 9 bases between their ends. The CDR3 covers 14 residues, taking in both the cysteine and the phenylalanine. The read is trimmed to its CDR3 DNA, 42 bases read in frame from base 1. Reading the germline V gene (reference sequence) gives CDR1 LNHNV and CDR2 YYDKDF. These data come from a study of cytomegalovirus exposure and HLA in healthy donors (dated by TCRdb to between 2016 and 2019). Some background on the complete study: In an earlier analysis of under 750 of the donors, around 290 Gb of sequence data and 120 million or so unique TCR beta sequences from roughly 180 million T cells were reported. The aim of the study was to test whether cataloging public T cell receptors could identify signatures of past pathogen exposure. An earlier analysis of 587 of the donors applied high-throughput TCR beta sequencing to assess whether each TCR beta V gene segment acted as functional or pseudogenic. HLA typing covered class I and class II loci at four-digit resolution. In the later analysis, no new phenotypic data were used to find candidate immune exposures; instead, reliance was placed on TCR beta sequences and their occurrence across donors. Donor age, sex, ethnicity and CMV serostatus were compiled together with the repertoire data. A later genetic analysis used genome-wide SNP genotypes for about three fifths of the 666 donors, treating that subset as a discovery cohort. The genetic ancestry cluster associated with self-reported Caucasian donors included 81% of the 350 to 500 genotyped donors. In addition to the first cohort of 650 to 800 subjects, a separate validation cohort of 100 to 150 different subjects was used. High-throughput TCR immunosequencing, statistical association of individual TCRs with disease status, and machine learning were combined to predict cytomegalovirus infection status. All discovery cohort repertoires had been generated using a single sequencing platform. The T cell repertoires of 666 subjects were profiled by immunosequencing and related to cytomegalovirus serostatus. Across 398 genotyped donors of the cohort, an average of about 240,000 unique TCR beta nucleotide sequences per donor were sequenced, and roughly a sixth of those sequences were non-productive. A few DR-DQ haplotypes were handled as single units for association and clustering because linkage in the cohort was strong. Approximately 310 gigabases of sequencing data and 70 million to 100 million unique TCR sequences were included in an early release covering under 650 HLA-typed donors. In a later analysis, previously published TCR beta repertoires from 500 to 750 donors were re-analyzed and high-resolution HLA genotyping was added so that TCR occurrence patterns could be studied. The number of typed donors differed by locus: about 620-630 for A, B, C, DRB1 and DQB1; roughly 510 for DQA1; 600 to 610 for DPA1; and about 450 for DPB1.

In total, around 600 healthy bone marrow donors made up the cohort. All cohort members were sampled while nominally healthy, although unrecorded immune exposures were likely present. The donor tested CMV seropositive and was one of the 289 seropositive cohort members. Every donor gave a peripheral blood sample, and the peripheral blood mononuclear cells from that sample were used for TCR beta sequencing. Genomic DNA extraction from the blood cell samples was performed with the Qiagen DNeasy Blood Extraction Kit. Broad study findings and their caveats: In a later analysis, HLA-associated TCR beta chains showed more clonal expansion and lower generation probabilities than non-associated chains that were equally common. Because HLA typing was missing for some donors at each locus, association tests included only the typed subset. The earlier analysis of 587 of the donors excluded some 15 rarely observed V segments, including chromosome 9 orphons, because counts were too low. In a later analysis, the rate of TCR association differed among HLA loci, with DRB1 alleles having the most associated TCRs and HLA-C alleles having the fewest. The cohort was sequenced for TCR beta chains only, and without alpha or paired-chain data the features that could be detected were limited. Most CMV-associated TCR beta chains appeared to be HLA-restricted in a later analysis, and the HLA associations seemed to be driven largely by CMV exposure. A later analysis reported that several top co-occurrence clusters appeared linked to parvovirus B19, influenza, CMV and Epstein-Barr virus. The authors suggested that the approach could potentially be generalized to other disease states and immunological phenotypes. Correlated functional status among segregating V segments might reflect linkage disequilibrium, but an unknown experimental factor could not be ruled out. The sequencing pipeline was judged likely to have produced a cluster of highly shared sequence variants as a technical artifact. V-gene and J-gene trimming of TCR beta chains was associated with a missense DCLRE1C variant in a later genetic analysis, and the association was replicated in an independent cohort. The presence/absence analyses assumed that sequencing depth was roughly uniform across donors, and that assumption may not be true. When HLA alleles, especially DR and DQ, strongly co-occurred, TCR associations were difficult to assign to individual alleles. According to a later genetic analysis, donors in an Asian-associated ancestry cluster had fewer N-insertions in productive TCRs than the approximately 630-donor mean. The classifier was reported to diagnose cytomegalovirus status with high specificity and sensitivity in both the original cohort and the validation cohort. In vitro tests confirmed that a few of the cytomegalovirus-associated TCR beta chains recognize cytomegalovirus antigens. Broadly in line with IMGT annotations, most TCR beta V segments showed up in productive rearrangements about 90% or about 30% of the time in an earlier analysis of some 590 of the donors. A later analysis associated 16,951 TCR beta sequences with specific HLA alleles at a false discovery rate of 0.05. For the cohort, immune exposure information was limited to CMV serostatus. A further reported finding was that TCR beta sequences accurately predicted the HLA-A and HLA-B alleles for most subjects in the first cohort. A total of 150 to 200 TCR beta chains were listed by the study as associated with cytomegalovirus. While some public TCRs were present in many individuals, most TCR sequences turned up only very rarely across donors. The 87-base-pair reads could not distinguish some IMGT-functional V segments, including TRBV6-2 and TRBV6-3, so those segments were excluded.

Preparation of the library involved the immunoSEQ multiplex PCR assay. For the multiplex PCR, a mixture combining 60 forward primers for TCR Vbeta segments and 13 reverse primers for TCR Jbeta segments was used. A multiplex PCR assay on genomic DNA amplified the CDR3 region of rearranged TCR beta genes. Amplified TCR beta libraries were sequenced as 87-base-pair reads on the Illumina HiSeq System. Turning to the authors' computational methods: In a later analysis, approximately 74 million unique TCR beta chains were counted across the 500 to 850 repertoires, and roughly 11 million of these chains were shared by at least two donors. To remove PCR and sequencing errors, raw reads were error-corrected and collapsed into unique sequences using a nearest-neighbor algorithm that merged closely related sequences. V, D and J gene segments were assigned by aligning CDR3 sequences to IMGT reference sequences. Each retained sequence needed at least a six-nucleotide match to both a V gene segment and a J gene segment. A rearrangement counted as productive if the CDR3 had no stop codons and remained in frame with V and J, and every other rearrangement counted as non-productive. Following IMGT convention, CDR3 was defined as the stretch from the second conserved V-encoded cysteine to the conserved J-encoded phenylalanine. Sequences without an unambiguous match to a single V gene segment were excluded from the earlier analysis of approximately 600 of the donors. In an earlier analysis of 587 of the donors, V segments were called functional above 56.7% productive rearrangements and were called segregating when the between-donor standard deviation exceeded 5%. To diagnose cytomegalovirus status from the catalog of TCR beta chain sequences, a statistical classification framework was built. V and J gene assignment, in a later analysis, came from comparing TCR nucleotide sequences with IMGT/GENE-DB human TR gene sequences. The TCRdist pipeline was used in a later analysis to assign CDR3 sequences and most-parsimonious VDJ recombination scenarios. In a later analysis, each TCR beta chain was defined by its CDR3 amino acid sequence together with its V-gene family, and reads lacking a unique V-gene family were excluded. As a way to deal with suspected cross-contamination and a sequencing artifact, a later analysis dropped over 550 nucleotide sequences that were highly shared and had low generation probability. A later analysis calculated a clonal expansion index for each public chain from normalized within-repertoire ranks of inferred template counts. In a later analysis, generation probabilities were computed using a VDJ recombination model fitted to out-of-frame rearrangements, and the results were checked against IGoR. In a later analysis, hypergeometric tests were used to score TCR-TCR, TCR-HLA and TCR-CMV co-occurrence, with a repertoire-size bias correction applied to TCR pairs. A later analysis estimated false discovery rates by permuting HLA or CMV assignments 20 times. In a later analysis, co-occurring TCRs were grouped using DBSCAN, with TCRdist sequence similarity added in when clustering inside HLA-allele-positive subsets. Repertoires with fewer than 30,000 or more than 120,000 public chains, plus five repertoires with anomalous nucleotide sharing, were excluded from co-occurrence clustering. TCRdb's version of the immuneACCESS table is confined to in-frame rearrangements and falls short of the full clone set. An unresolved V gene accounts for under half of the shortfall where checked; the remainder is of unknown origin. The DNA was the basis for D and trimming; V, J and clone size are from that table. Here the sample has roughly 190,000 clones; 81% occur a single time. Clones ranked in the top ten supply approximately 3.6% of the sample.

Sequenced sample: PBMCs. The origin of this receptor is a man aged 35 to 55 in good health and CMV-seropositive. The V and J genes are TRBV15 and TRBJ2-2; no D gene can be assigned with confidence. The base sequence is TGTGCCACCAGCAGCGTAGAGGTCACCGGGGAGCTGTTTTTT. It specifies CATSSVEVTGELFF.